This T cell receptor (beta chain) was captured in a study of low-dose radiotherapy and immunotherapy resistance in tumors. With TRAV- and TRBV-specific primers, first-strand cDNA was made, covering the alpha and beta chains. TCRs were put through approximately 20 PCR cycles of amplification with Phusion. A constant-region primer and the V-primer adapter served as the primer pair. TCRdb called the reads again in MiXCR, with one record for every CDR3 protein. This table has around 80,000 distinct CDR3 sequences, around 17% appearing once. Time point reported: after trial treatment. Treatment defined: LDRT plus nivolumab, ipilimumab, low-dose cyclophosphamide and aspirin (RACIN trial). With 5 bases removed from V and 0 bases from J, the gap between germline ends came to 14 bases. This CDR3 is built from 15 residues. CDR1 and CDR2 from the germline V gene are MNHEY and SMNVEV (reference sequence). This clonotype was counted a few times.

The clonotype comes from a male donor with prostate cancer. The sequenced sample was PBMCs, obtained after low-dose radiotherapy plus immunotherapy. The chain carries TRBV27 and TRBJ2-7; D is unresolved. The CDR3 bases are TGTGCCAGCAGTGGGCTAGGATCAAGCTCCTACGAGCAGTACTTC. This translates into CASSGLGSSSYEQYF.